This T cell receptor (beta chain) came from a study of T cell responses to AZD1222 COVID-19 vaccine. Notes on the study in general: There were vaccine-associated CD4 TCRs across spike, dominant at 160-218 and 743-854. At baseline, just a handful of AZD1222 recipients tested seropositive. Following two doses of AZD1222, Spike-specific TCR breadth and depth rose. Donors skewed white British and female; clonal diversity was possibly underestimated.

The data were produced by immunoSEQ multiplex PCR, yet TCRdb's version contains in-frame clones alone and is incomplete. The sample yields around 100,000 clones, more than 65% seen once. In regard to this clone: No antigen is known for it.

This receptor was identified in an adult in good health. Material: peripheral blood, obtained on day 0 of AZD1222 vaccination.

The CDR3 sequence is CASRPLGGSNQPQHF. For the CDR3, the DNA is TGTGCCAGTAGACCCCTAGGGGGAAGCAATCAGCCCCAGCATTTT. V usage is TRBV19 and J usage is TRBJ1-5, with a tentative D call TRBD1 (6 bases). V shed 6 bases and J shed 1 base, with 13 bases lying between them. The germline CDR1 and CDR2 sequences are LNHDA and SQIVND (reference sequence). The CDR3 has 15 amino acids.